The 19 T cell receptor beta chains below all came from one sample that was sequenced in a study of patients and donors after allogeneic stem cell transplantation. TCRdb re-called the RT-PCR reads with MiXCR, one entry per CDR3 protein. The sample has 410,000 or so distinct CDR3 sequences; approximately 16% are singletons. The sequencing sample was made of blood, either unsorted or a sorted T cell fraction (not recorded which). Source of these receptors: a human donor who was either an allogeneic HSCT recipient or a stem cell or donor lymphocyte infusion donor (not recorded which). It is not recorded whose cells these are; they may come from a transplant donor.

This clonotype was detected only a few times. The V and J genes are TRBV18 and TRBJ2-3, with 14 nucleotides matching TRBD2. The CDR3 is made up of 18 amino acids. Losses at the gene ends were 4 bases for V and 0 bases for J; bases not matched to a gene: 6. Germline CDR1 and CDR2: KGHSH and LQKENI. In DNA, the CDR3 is TGTGCCAGCTCACAGAGGACTAGCGGGGGGATGAGCACAGATACGCAGTATTTT. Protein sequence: CASSQRTSGGMSTDTQYF.

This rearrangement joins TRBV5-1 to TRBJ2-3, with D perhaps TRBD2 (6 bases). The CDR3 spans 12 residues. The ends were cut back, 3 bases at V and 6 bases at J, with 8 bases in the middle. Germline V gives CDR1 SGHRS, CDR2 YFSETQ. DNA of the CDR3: TGCGCCAGCAGCTATCTAGCGGATACGCAGTATTTT. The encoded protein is CASSYLADTQYF.

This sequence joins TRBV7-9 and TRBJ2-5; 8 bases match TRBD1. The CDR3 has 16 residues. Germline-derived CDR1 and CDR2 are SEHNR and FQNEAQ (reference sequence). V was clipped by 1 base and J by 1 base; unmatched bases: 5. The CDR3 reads CASSLGAGGFQETQYF. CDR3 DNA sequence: TGTGCCAGCAGCTTAGGGGCAGGGGGCTTCCAAGAGACCCAGTACTTC.

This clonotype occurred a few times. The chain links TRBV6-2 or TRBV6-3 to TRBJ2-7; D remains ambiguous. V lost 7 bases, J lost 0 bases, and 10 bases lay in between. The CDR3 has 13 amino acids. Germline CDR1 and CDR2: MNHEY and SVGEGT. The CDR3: CASIQAGSYEQYF. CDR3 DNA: TGTGCCAGCATCCAGGCCGGCTCCTACGAGCAGTACTTC.

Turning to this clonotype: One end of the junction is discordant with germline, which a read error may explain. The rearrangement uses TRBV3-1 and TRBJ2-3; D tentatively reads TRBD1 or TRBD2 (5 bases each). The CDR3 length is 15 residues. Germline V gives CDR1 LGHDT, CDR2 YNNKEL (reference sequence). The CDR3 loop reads CASSQGSSPTGTQYF. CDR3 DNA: TGTGCCAGCAGCCAAGGTTCTAGCCCCACAGGTACGCAGTATTTT.

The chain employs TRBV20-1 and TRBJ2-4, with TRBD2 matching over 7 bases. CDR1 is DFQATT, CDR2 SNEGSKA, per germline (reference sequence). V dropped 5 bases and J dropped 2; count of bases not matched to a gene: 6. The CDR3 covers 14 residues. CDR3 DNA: TGCAGTGCTCGATCACTAGCGTCCAAAAACATTCAGTACTTC. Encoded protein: CSARSLASKNIQYF.

The CDR3 spells CATTRGRGASTDTQYF. In nucleotides, the CDR3 is TGTGCCACTACAAGGGGTCGGGGGGCCTCCACAGATACGCAGTATTTT. The chain has TRBV6-1 and TRBJ2-3, with D perhaps matching TRBD2 (7 bases). V was clipped by 10 bases and J by 2 bases, with 22 bases between them. This CDR3 is 16 amino acids long. From germline, CDR1 is MNHNS and CDR2 SASEGT.

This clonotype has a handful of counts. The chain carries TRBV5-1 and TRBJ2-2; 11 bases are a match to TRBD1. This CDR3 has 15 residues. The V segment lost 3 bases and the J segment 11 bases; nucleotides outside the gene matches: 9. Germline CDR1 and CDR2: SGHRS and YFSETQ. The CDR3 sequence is CASSSGTGGIDELFF. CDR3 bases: TGCGCCAGCAGCTCTGGGACAGGGGGGATCGATGAGCTGTTTTTT.

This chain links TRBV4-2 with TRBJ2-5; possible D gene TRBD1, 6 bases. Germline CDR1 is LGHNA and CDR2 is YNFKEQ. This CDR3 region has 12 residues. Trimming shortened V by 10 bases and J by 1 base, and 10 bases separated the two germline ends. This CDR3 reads CATSDSQETQYF. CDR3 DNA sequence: TGTGCCACTTCGGACAGCCAAGAGACCCAGTACTTC.

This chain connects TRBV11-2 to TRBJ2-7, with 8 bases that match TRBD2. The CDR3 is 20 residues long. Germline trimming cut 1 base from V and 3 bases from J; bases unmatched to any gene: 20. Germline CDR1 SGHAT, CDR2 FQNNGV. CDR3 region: CASSLVLAAGEVHGHYEQYF. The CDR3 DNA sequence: TGTGCCAGCAGCTTAGTTCTGGCAGCGGGGGAGGTACACGGTCACTACGAGCAGTACTTC.

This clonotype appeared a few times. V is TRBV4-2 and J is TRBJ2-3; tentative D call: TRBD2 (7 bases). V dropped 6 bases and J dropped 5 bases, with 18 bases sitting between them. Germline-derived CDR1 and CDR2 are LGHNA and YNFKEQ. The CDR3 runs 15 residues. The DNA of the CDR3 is TGTGCCAGCAGGCCGAAGGGGGGGGGTGGAGATACGCAGTATTTT. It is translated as CASRPKGGGGDTQYF.

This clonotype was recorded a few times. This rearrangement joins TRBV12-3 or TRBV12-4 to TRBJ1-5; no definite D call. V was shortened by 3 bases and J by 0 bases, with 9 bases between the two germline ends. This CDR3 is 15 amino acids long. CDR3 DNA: TGTGCCAGCAGTTTCGTTAGCCATAGCAATCAGCCCCAGCATTTT. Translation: CASSFVSHSNQPQHF.

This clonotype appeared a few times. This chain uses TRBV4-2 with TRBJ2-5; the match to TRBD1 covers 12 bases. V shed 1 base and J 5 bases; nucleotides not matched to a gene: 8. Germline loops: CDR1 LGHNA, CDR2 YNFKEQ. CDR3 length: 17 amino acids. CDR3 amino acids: CASSQGQGQGAGETQYF. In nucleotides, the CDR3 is TGTGCCAGCAGCCAAGGCCAGGGACAGGGGGCGGGGGAGACCCAGTACTTC.

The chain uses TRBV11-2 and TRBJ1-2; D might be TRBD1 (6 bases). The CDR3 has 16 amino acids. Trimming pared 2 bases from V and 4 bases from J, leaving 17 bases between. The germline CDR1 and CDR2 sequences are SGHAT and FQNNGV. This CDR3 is CASSLFKDSFRYGYTF. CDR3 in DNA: TGTGCCAGCAGCTTATTCAAGGACAGCTTTCGCTATGGCTACACCTTC.

CDR3 nucleotide sequence: TGTGCCAGCAGCTTCTTCAGGGGATTACAAGAGACCCAGTACTTC. As protein: CASSFFRGLQETQYF. The J gene is TRBJ2-5, the V gene TRBV7-9; TRBD1 is a possible D gene (6 bases). Per germline, CDR1 SEHNR and CDR2 FQNEAQ (reference sequence). This CDR3 spans 15 amino acids. V lost 3 bases, J lost 2 bases, and 13 bases lay in between.

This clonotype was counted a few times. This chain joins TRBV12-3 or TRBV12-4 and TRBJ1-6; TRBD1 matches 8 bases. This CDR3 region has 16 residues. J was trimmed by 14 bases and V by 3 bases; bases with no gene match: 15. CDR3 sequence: CASSLGTGTGQSTLHF. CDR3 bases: TGTGCCAGCAGTTTGGGGACAGGAACGGGACAATCAACCCTCCACTTT.

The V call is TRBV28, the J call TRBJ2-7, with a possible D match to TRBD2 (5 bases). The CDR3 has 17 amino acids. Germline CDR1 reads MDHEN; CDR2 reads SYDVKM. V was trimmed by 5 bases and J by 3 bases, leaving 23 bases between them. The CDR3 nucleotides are TGTGCCAGCAGTCCCGTTGGAGCCTTATCAGCGGACTACGAGCAGTACTTC. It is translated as CASSPVGALSADYEQYF. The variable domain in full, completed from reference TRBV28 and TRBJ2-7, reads DVKVTQSSRYLVKRTGEKVFLECVQDMDHENMFWYRQDPGLGLRLIYFSYDVKMKEKGDIPEGYSVSREKKERFSLILESASTNQTSMYLCASSPVGALSADYEQYFGPGTRLTVT.

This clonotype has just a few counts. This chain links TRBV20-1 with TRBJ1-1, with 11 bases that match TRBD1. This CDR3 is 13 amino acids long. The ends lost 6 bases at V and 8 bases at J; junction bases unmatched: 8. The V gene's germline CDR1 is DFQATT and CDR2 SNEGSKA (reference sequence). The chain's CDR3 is CSATPDRGREAFF. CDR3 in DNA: TGCAGTGCCACCCCGGACAGGGGGCGAGAAGCTTTCTTT.

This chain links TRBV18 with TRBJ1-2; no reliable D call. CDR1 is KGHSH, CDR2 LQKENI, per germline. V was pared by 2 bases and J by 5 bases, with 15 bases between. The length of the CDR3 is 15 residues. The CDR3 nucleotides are TGTGCCAGCTCACCATTATCGGAAGGCTTGTATGGCTACACCTTC. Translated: CASSPLSEGLYGYTF.